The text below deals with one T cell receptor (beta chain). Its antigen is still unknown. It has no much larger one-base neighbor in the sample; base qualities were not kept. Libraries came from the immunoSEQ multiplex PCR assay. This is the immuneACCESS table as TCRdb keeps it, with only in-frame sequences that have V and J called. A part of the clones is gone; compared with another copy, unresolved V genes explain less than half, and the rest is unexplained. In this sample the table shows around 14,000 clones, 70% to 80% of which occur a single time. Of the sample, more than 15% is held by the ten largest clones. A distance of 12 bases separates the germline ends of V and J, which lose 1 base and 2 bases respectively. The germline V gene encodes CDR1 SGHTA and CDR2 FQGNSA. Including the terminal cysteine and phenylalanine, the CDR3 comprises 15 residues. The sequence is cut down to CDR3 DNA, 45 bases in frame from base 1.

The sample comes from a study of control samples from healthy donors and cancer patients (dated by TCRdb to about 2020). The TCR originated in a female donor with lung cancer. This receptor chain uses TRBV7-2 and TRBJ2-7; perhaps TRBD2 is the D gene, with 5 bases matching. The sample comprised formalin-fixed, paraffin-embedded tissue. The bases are TGTGCCAGCAGCTTAGGCGAAACTAGTACCTACGAGCAGTACTTC. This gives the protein CASSLGETSTYEQYF.